The text below deals with one T cell receptor beta chain. Genomic DNA belonging to each subset was distributed in equal measure over several immunoSEQ plates. Only in-frame clones appear in the TCRdb table, and some are missing; sequencing was by immunoSEQ multiplex PCR. The table shows 2 million or so clones, with approximately 95% occurring only once. The data stem from a study of shared clonotypes between healthy human individuals. Across the whole study: Per donor, three plates held CD4 naive cells, three held CD4 memory, two held CD8 naive and one held CD8 memory.

Naive-designated CD8 cells lacked CD45RO, were positively enriched for CCR7, and omitted terminally differentiated effector memory CD45RA+ cells. The study drew all its donors from Caucasian adults living in Nashville, Tennessee. This TCR derives from a man aged 18 to 29 in good health. The sample consisted of naive CD8+ T cells sorted from blood.

CDR3 amino acids: CASSMVAGVYEQYF. In DNA, the CDR3 is TGTGCCAGTAGTATGGTAGCGGGAGTGTACGAGCAGTACTTC. V and J are TRBV19 and TRBJ2-7; TRBD2 matches 9 bases. The CDR3 loop spans 14 amino acids. The V segment lost 3 bases and the J segment 4 bases; nucleotides outside the gene matches: 4. Germline V gene sequence: CDR1 LNHDA, CDR2 SQIVND (reference sequence).